The rows below give T cell receptor beta chains drawn from one sample of a study of T cells after yellow fever vaccination. TCRdb itself ran the 5' RACE reads through MiXCR, one entry per CDR3 protein. The sample yields a few hundred thousand distinct CDR3 sequences, around 6.7% seen once. This sample comprised CD4+ T cells sorted from PBMCs, obtained on the day of the yellow fever booster vaccination. Receptor source: a man in his thirties or forties who received the YFV17D yellow fever vaccine. The CDR3 runs from the conserved cysteine through the conserved F or W. D genes are given only for firm matches. For some rows the clone size is stated as once, few or many, or as a class when expanded; others skip it.

V gene	D gene	J gene	clone size	CDR3 protein	CDR3 DNA
TRBV5-6	-	TRBJ2-4	-	CASSLTGAEIIQYF	TGTGCCAGCAGCTTAACGGGGGCTGAGATCATTCAGTACTTC
TRBV5-1	-	TRBJ2-1	-	CASSPLGGEFNEQFF	TGCGCCAGCAGCCCACTAGGGGGAGAGTTCAATGAGCAGTTCTTC
TRBV5-1	-	TRBJ2-3	many	CASSGGEVTDTQYF	TGCGCCAGCAGCGGCGGGGAAGTCACAGATACGCAGTATTTT
TRBV20-1	TRBD1	TRBJ2-1	many	CSARTGQSLLRGGQFF	TGCAGTGCTAGAACGGGACAGTCCCTTTTACGGGGTGGGCAGTTCTTC
TRBV7-2	TRBD2	TRBJ2-3	few	CASSFQAGGPADTQYF	TGTGCCAGCAGCTTCCAAGCGGGAGGGCCCGCAGATACGCAGTATTTT
TRBV6-2/TRBV6-3	-	TRBJ1-6	few	CASSYSGQGNSPLHF	TGTGCCAGCAGTTACTCGGGTCAGGGGAATTCACCCCTCCACTTT
TRBV6-1	-	TRBJ1-2	many	CASSEVFSGPTRGYTF	TGTGCCAGCAGTGAAGTGTTTAGTGGCCCCACGAGAGGCTACACCTTC
TRBV9	TRBD1	TRBJ2-3	many	CASSGQGSDTQYF	TGTGCCAGCAGCGGACAGGGGTCAGATACGCAGTATTTT
TRBV3-1	-	TRBJ2-1	-	CASSQDWPRWGVWGNEQFF	TGTGCCAGCAGCCAAGATTGGCCACGATGGGGAGTCTGGGGCAATGAGCAGTTCTTC
TRBV28	-	TRBJ2-7	many	CASTAGTAAYEQYF	TGTGCCAGCACCGCCGGGACTGCCGCCTACGAGCAGTACTTC
TRBV7-2	TRBD1	TRBJ1-5	few	CASSSRDRGEDQPQHF	TGTGCCAGCAGCTCCCGGGACAGGGGTGAGGATCAGCCCCAGCATTTT
TRBV12-3/TRBV12-4	-	TRBJ1-1	many	CASSFSPEAFF	TGTGCCAGCAGTTTTTCACCTGAAGCTTTCTTT
TRBV7-2	-	TRBJ2-5	few	CASSLDWGGQETQYF	TGTGCCAGCAGCTTAGATTGGGGCGGCCAAGAGACCCAGTACTTC
TRBV20-1	TRBD2	TRBJ2-7	few	CSAILAGSYEQYF	TGCAGTGCTATACTAGCGGGCTCCTACGAGCAGTACTTC
TRBV5-1	-	TRBJ2-3	few	CASSLGGRTDTDTQYF	TGCGCCAGCAGCCTGGGGGGCCGGACAGACACAGATACGCAGTATTTT
TRBV5-6	TRBD1	TRBJ2-7	few	CASSLAGQGYEQYF	TGTGCCAGCAGCTTGGCCGGACAGGGCTACGAGCAGTACTTC
TRBV9	TRBD1	TRBJ1-1	few	CASSPRELGDRENTEAFF	TGTGCCAGCAGCCCTAGAGAGTTAGGGGACAGGGAGAACACTGAAGCTTTCTTT
TRBV29-1	TRBD2	TRBJ2-3	few	CSVEDTTSGITDTQYF	TGCAGCGTTGAAGATACAACTAGCGGGATCACAGATACGCAGTATTTT
TRBV6-1	TRBD1	TRBJ1-5	few	CASGDSYSNQPQHF	TGTGCCAGCGGGGACAGCTATAGCAATCAGCCCCAGCATTTT
TRBV7-7	-	TRBJ2-1	many	CASSDEGPYNEQFF	TGTGCCAGCAGCGACGAGGGACCGTACAATGAGCAGTTCTTC
TRBV7-9	-	TRBJ1-2	few	CASSLVGFDYGYTF	TGTGCCAGCAGCTTAGTTGGGTTTGACTATGGCTACACCTTC
TRBV20-1	TRBD2	TRBJ2-2	many	CSARRGSGTGELFF	TGCAGTGCTAGACGCGGGAGCGGCACCGGGGAGCTGTTTTTT